Given below is one T cell receptor (beta chain) in context. The sample belongs to a study of OX40 agonist ivuxolimab in advanced cancers. Method: immunoSEQ multiplex PCR; TCRdb's copy keeps in-frame clones and lacks some. The sample yields around 16,000 clones, about 82% seen once. Peripheral blood came from all dose cohorts at three timepoints. The V and J ends lost 3 bases and 4 bases respectively, with 7 bases between them. Per the germline V gene, CDR1 is SGHRS and CDR2 is YFSETQ. This CDR3 is built from 12 residues. The starting material was CD4+ or CD8+ T cells sorted from blood, obtained in a trial of the OX40 agonist ivuxolimab. The genes are TRBV5-1 and TRBJ1-1; no reliable D call. This TCR derives from an adult with an advanced solid tumor such as melanoma, head and neck, liver or kidney cancer. This CDR3 reads CASSSAGTEAFF. In DNA form, the CDR3 reads TGCGCCAGCAGCTCGGCGGGCACTGAAGCTTTCTTT.